This T cell receptor beta chain was sequenced in a study of cytotoxic CD8 clonotypes in ibrutinib-treated CLL (dated by TCRdb to the early 2020s). Turning to the overall study: In this cohort, more than 14 patients were treatment-naive and ten to eleven were relapsed/refractory, while about 18 had unmutated IGHV. Partial responses were observed in 24 patients and complete responses in 2; after a median follow-up of 68 months, remission was maintained in 15 or so patients and progression was observed in approximately 12. The response samples were drawn at a median of 12 months into treatment, with a range of about 6 to 36 months. An average of about 250,000 productive templates and approximately 90,000 productive rearrangements was obtained per sample. Of the 70 to 90 people in the trial, around 24 had longitudinal samples available. Cryopreserved peripheral blood mononuclear cells were collected at three points: before therapy, at response, and at either sustained remission or disease progression. Every remission and progressive disease sample was obtained while ibrutinib was still being received by the patients. The research as a whole found: At baseline, clonality was higher than in age-matched healthy donors and showed a strong correlation with circulating CD8+ T-cell counts. Sampling times were not matched between patients in sustained remission and patients whose disease was progressing, and lymph node repertoires were not examined. Clonality rose at ibrutinib response, remained stable during sustained remission, and dropped back toward baseline at progression. Public clonotypes were rare and either contracted or stayed stable during treatment, and the rise in clonality at ibrutinib response reflected the expansion of private clonotypes.

The goal of deep resolution MiSeq sequencing was a depth between 1 in 1 million and 1 in 200,000 T cells, and coverage averaged 10x per clonotype. The immunoSEQ hsTCRB Kit was used to generate the TCR beta libraries. The original methods were these. ImmunoSEQ Data Assistant and ImmunoSEQ Analyzer were used for data analysis, and V, D and J genes were assigned according to IMGT definitions. Clonality, which ranges from 0 to 1, was calculated as one minus the normalized Shannon entropy of productive rearrangement frequencies. Only overrepresented clonotypes making up at least 0.05% of the repertoire of each patient were included in the public clonotype analysis. Thirteen repertoires from age-matched healthy donors, obtained from immuneACCESS, served as clonality controls. Held by TCRdb, this immuneACCESS table contains in-frame sequences only and omits some clones. Under half of the omission traces to an unresolved V gene where checked; the cause of the rest is unknown. From that table come the V and J calls and clone size; the DNA was used to work out D and trimming. This sample is represented by hundreds of thousands of clones; roughly 74% of them were singletons. Less than 20% of the sample lies in the top ten.

Taken with the paper, the label for time point translates to: approximately 25 months on ibrutinib. Roughly 2.2 micrograms of genomic DNA were extracted from cryopreserved PBMCs for TCR beta library preparation. High-throughput TCR beta sequencing was performed on longitudinal blood samples from CLL patients receiving ibrutinib monotherapy. The patients took part in an open-label, single-center phase 2 trial of ibrutinib monotherapy. From the cysteine up to the phenylalanine, the CDR3 has a length of 16 residues. Only the CDR3 DNA is retained, 48 bases long and in frame from the first base. V is pared back by 0 bases and J by 5 bases, with 16 bases lying between the germline termini. In the germline V gene, CDR1 corresponds to SGHAT and CDR2 to FQNNGV. With respect to this clone: No antigen is known for it. Base qualities are not recorded, but no much larger clone differs from it by a single base.

The sequence was obtained from a human donor with chronic lymphocytic leukemia. Sequences were derived from PBMCs, sampled after 24 months of ibrutinib treatment. The chain employs TRBV11-2 and TRBJ1-2; no D gene can be assigned with confidence. Here the CDR3 is given as CASSLDRAAEYYGYTF. The nucleotides are TGTGCCAGCAGCTTAGATCGTGCAGCGGAGTATTATGGCTACACCTTC. Supplemented by the reference TRBV11-2 and TRBJ1-2 proteins around the CDR3, the complete variable domain is EAGVAQSPRYKIIEKRQSVAFWCNPISGHATLYWYQQILGQGPKLLIQFQNNGVVDDSQLPKDRFSAERLKGVDSTLKIQPAKLEDSAVYLCASSLDRAAEYYGYTFGSGTRLTVV.